Each of the 26 T cell receptor beta chains below was sequenced from the same sample in a study of blood T cells in healthy people across ages. A second about 7 to 12 cycle PCR used barcoded and J-beta primers. TCRdb fed the 5' RACE reads into MiXCR, producing one record per CDR3 protein. Of about 680,000 distinct CDR3 sequences in the sample, approximately 50% were seen once. The sample taken for sequencing was blood. The source is a woman between 55 and 75 years old in good health.

Concerning this clonotype itself: A single base separates this from a much larger clone, so it may be a read error. The chain links TRBV10-3 to TRBJ2-1; no definite D call. The V end was cut by 10 bases, the J end by 0 bases, with 16 bases between. CDR3 length: 15 residues. CDR1 and CDR2 from the germline V gene are ENHRY and SYGVKD. Here the CDR3 reads CATFSPDSSYNEQFF. For the CDR3, the DNA is TGTGCCACCTTCAGCCCTGATAGCTCCTACAATGAGCAGTTCTTC.

This clonotype was counted between two and nine times. CDR3 protein: CATSDFGPLAGGSYNEQFF. The CDR3 nucleotides are TGTGCCACCAGTGATTTCGGCCCGCTAGCGGGAGGCTCCTACAATGAGCAGTTCTTC. The chain uses TRBV24-1 and TRBJ2-1, with 11 positions matching TRBD2. Looked up from germline, CDR1 is KGHDR and CDR2 is SFDVKD. Germline trimming cut 1 base from V and 0 bases from J; bases unmatched to any gene: 7. The CDR3 runs to 19 residues.

This clonotype was counted a few times. The chain uses TRBV7-2 and TRBJ2-7, with D possibly matching TRBD1 (6 bases). CDR1 is SGHTA and CDR2 is FQGNSA in the germline V gene. Deletions cut 6 bases from V and 1 base from J, with 13 bases between. This CDR3 has 14 amino acids. The CDR3: CASRFRDTSYEQYF. The CDR3 bases are TGTGCCAGCAGATTCCGGGACACTTCCTACGAGCAGTACTTC.

This clonotype was observed a handful of times. V and J are TRBV4-1 and TRBJ2-4; D possibly corresponds to TRBD1 (5 bases). Germline loops: CDR1 MGHRA, CDR2 YSYEKL. The length of the CDR3 is 17 residues. V lost 0 bases and J lost 1, with 13 bases in between. The CDR3 DNA reads TGCGCCAGCAGCCAAGAAGGAGCAGGGATGGCCAAAAACATTCAGTACTTC. Protein: CASSQEGAGMAKNIQYF.

This sequence joins TRBV7-2 and TRBJ1-6; 8 nucleotides align to TRBD1. The junction had 9 bases not matched to a gene; V was cut back by 5 bases and J by 9 bases. Germline V lookup: CDR1 SGHTA, CDR2 FQGNSA. The CDR3 is 15 amino acids. The CDR3 here is CASSPSQGAGSPLHF. CDR3 nucleotide sequence: TGTGCCAGCAGCCCTTCGCAGGGGGCGGGTTCACCCCTCCACTTT.

Comment on this clonotype: A much bigger clone sits one base away, suggesting this may be a read error. The gene calls are TRBV6-8 and TRBJ1-4, with D tentatively TRBD1 (6 bases). The germline V gene encodes CDR1 MNHGY and CDR2 SAAAGT. CDR3 size: 18 residues. Here the CDR3 reads CAGSYGRGRRDNGEKLFF. CDR3 DNA sequence: TGTGCCGGCAGTTACGGCAGGGGAAGGCGGGATAATGGTGAAAAACTGTTTTTT.

As for this clonotype: Mismatch with germline at one junction end may stem from a read error. The V gene is TRBV7-9, the J gene TRBJ2-3; no clear D. The germline V gene has CDR1 SEHNR and CDR2 FQNEAQ (reference sequence). The CDR3 sequence is 14 residues long. Here the CDR3 reads CAGSLRNFLDTQYF. As DNA, the CDR3 is TGTGCCGGCAGCTTAAGGAACTTTCTGGATACGCAGTATTTT.

The CDR3 spells CASSLASGSGEKLFF. In nucleotides, the CDR3 is TGTGCCAGCAGCTTAGCCTCAGGGTCGGGAGAAAAACTGTTTTTT. This chain uses TRBV7-2 with TRBJ1-4, with D tentatively TRBD1 (5 bases). The CDR3 is 15 residues long. Trimming cost V 0 bases and J 8 bases, with 13 bases left between them. CDR1 SGHTA and CDR2 FQGNSA come from the germline V gene.

There are many counts of this clonotype. The chain couples TRBV20-1 to TRBJ2-7; TRBD2 matches 7 bases. Germline CDR1 is DFQATT and CDR2 is SNEGSKA (reference sequence). The V and J ends lost 5 bases and 3 bases, in that order; junction bases with no gene match: 10. This CDR3 comprises 14 residues. CDR3 loop: CSAPPPSGGYEQYF. CDR3 in DNA: TGCAGTGCTCCACCCCCTAGCGGAGGCTACGAGCAGTACTTC.

V gene TRBV20-1 combines with J gene TRBJ2-2; no definite D call. V was shortened by 3 bases and J by 5 bases, with 7 bases between the two germline ends. Germline CDR1 is DFQATT and CDR2 is SNEGSKA (reference sequence). The CDR3 is 12 amino acids. The CDR3 region has the DNA TGCAGTGCTAGCGGGTTTACCGGGGAGCTGTTTTTT. Amino acids: CSASGFTGELFF.

This clonotype was counted only a few times. The chain recombines TRBV6-5 with TRBJ1-2; possibly TRBD1 for D (5 bases). Germline loops: CDR1 MNHEY, CDR2 SVGAGI. The V end was cut by 2 bases, the J end by 4 bases, with 11 bases between. This CDR3 has 14 residues. CDR3 in amino acids: CASSYSRGAYGYTF. CDR3 bases: TGTGCCAGCAGTTACAGTAGGGGCGCCTATGGCTACACCTTC.

This rearrangement joins TRBV20-1 to TRBJ1-5, with D unclear. Between the trimmed V and J ends, which lost 0 bases and 0 bases, there was a span of 12 bases. The germline gives CDR1 DFQATT, CDR2 SNEGSKA (reference sequence). The CDR3 consists of 16 residues. The CDR3 is CSARDIATHSNQPQHF. CDR3 in DNA: TGCAGTGCTAGAGATATAGCTACCCATAGCAATCAGCCCCAGCATTTT.

The V call is TRBV27, the J call TRBJ2-1; 11 bases are a match to TRBD2. V lost 3 bases and J lost 7; bases outside the gene matches: 8. Germline V gene sequence: CDR1 MNHEY, CDR2 SMNVEV (reference sequence). The CDR3 consists of 16 residues. The CDR3 is CASSFHTSGGLNEQFF. The CDR3 bases are TGTGCCAGCAGTTTCCACACTAGCGGGGGCTTGAATGAGCAGTTCTTC.

Worth noting for this clonotype: One junction end does not reproduce the germline sequence, and a read error may be involved. This chain uses TRBV7-2 with TRBJ2-6; D might be TRBD1 (5 bases). CDR3 length: 16 amino acids. Germline CDR1 reads SGHTA; CDR2 reads FQGNSA. The CDR3 reads CASSPRSAAGANVPTF. DNA for the CDR3: TGTGCCAGCAGCCCCCGCTCGGCAGCTGGGGCCAACGTCCCGACTTTC.

About this clonotype itself: At one of its ends the junction is not consistent with the germline gene, which may arise from a read error. V gene TRBV9 combines with J gene TRBJ2-3; D gene unclear. Germline CDR1 is SGDLS and CDR2 is YYNGEE. The CDR3 has 13 amino acids. CDR3 in amino acids: CARSKASTDTQYF. CDR3 DNA sequence: TGTGCCCGCAGCAAGGCTAGCACAGATACGCAGTATTTT.

V usage is TRBV29-1 and J usage is TRBJ1-4; D not resolved. The CDR3 sequence is 12 residues long. The V end was cut by 7 bases, the J end by 7 bases, with 13 bases between. Germline CDR1 reads SQVTM; CDR2 reads ANQGSEA. CDR3 amino acids: CSAVDPVEKLFF. CDR3 DNA sequence: TGCAGCGCCGTAGACCCGGTTGAAAAACTGTTTTTT.

This clonotype was counted between two and nine times. The genes are TRBV20-1 and TRBJ2-3; D remains ambiguous. Trimming took off 3 bases at V and 3 bases at J, with 7 bases between the two ends. Germline CDR1 is DFQATT and CDR2 is SNEGSKA (reference sequence). The CDR3 contains 12 residues. CDR3 coding DNA: TGCAGTGCTAGTCTGGAGACAGATACGCAGTATTTT. This encodes CSASLETDTQYF.

The chain combines TRBV2 with TRBJ2-5; 11 bases align to TRBD1. Germline CDR1 and CDR2: SNHLY and FYNNEI. The CDR3 runs to 14 residues. The V gene end was trimmed by 6 bases and the J gene end by 5 bases; junction bases not matched to a gene: 5. The CDR3: CASRKDRGQETQYF. For the CDR3, the DNA is TGTGCCAGCAGAAAGGACAGGGGGCAGGAGACCCAGTACTTC.

This clonotype is a singleton in its sample. V usage is TRBV10-3 and J usage is TRBJ1-3; 7 bases are shared with TRBD1. Germline V gene sequence: CDR1 ENHRY, CDR2 SYGVKD. The CDR3 length is 13 residues. Trimming cost V 7 bases and J 4 bases; bases outside gene matches: 4. CDR3 in amino acids: CAITLTGGNTIYF. The DNA of the CDR3 is TGTGCCATCACCCTGACAGGGGGAAACACCATATATTTT.

In its sample, this clonotype was seen a few times. V gene TRBV5-1 combines with J gene TRBJ2-1; 8 bases fit TRBD1. The germline V gene encodes CDR1 SGHRS and CDR2 YFSETQ. The ends lost 0 bases at V and 6 bases at J; junction bases unmatched: 8. This CDR3 is built from 16 residues. CDR3 DNA: TGCGCCAGCAGCTTGGGAGGACAGGGAGGAGGCAATGAGCAGTTCTTC. Its protein product is CASSLGGQGGGNEQFF. The whole variable domain, remainder taken from reference TRBV5-1 and TRBJ2-1, is KAGVTQTPRYLIKTRGQQVTLSCSPISGHRSVSWYQQTPGQGLQFLFEYFSETQRNKGNFPGRFSGRQFSNSRSEMNVSTLELGDSALYLCASSLGGQGGGNEQFFGPGTRLTVL.

This clonotype has just a few counts. The J gene is TRBJ2-1, the V gene TRBV29-1, with 7 bases lining up with TRBD1. From germline, CDR1 is SQVTM and CDR2 ANQGSEA. The trim removed 3 bases at V and 15 bases at J, leaving 8 bases unmatched. There are 11 residues in the CDR3. The DNA for the CDR3 is TGCAGCGTTGATCCCCAGACAGGGCTGTTCTTC. Amino acid sequence: CSVDPQTGLFF.

V usage is TRBV7-2 and J usage is TRBJ1-1; D remains ambiguous. In germline, CDR1 is SGHTA, CDR2 FQGNSA. V shed 1 base and J shed 11 bases, with 14 bases lying between them. The CDR3 length is 13 residues. For the CDR3, the DNA is TGTGCCAGCAGCTTAGGTGTCCCCGGCACGGCTTTCTTT. It is translated as CASSLGVPGTAFF.

J is TRBJ1-1 and V is TRBV6-2 or TRBV6-3, with D possibly TRBD1 on 5 matching bases. The germline V gene has CDR1 MNHEY and CDR2 SVGEGT. Trimming stripped 2 bases from V and 3 bases from J, with 19 bases between. The CDR3 loop spans 17 amino acids. The CDR3, as DNA: TGTGCCAGCAGTTACGTCGGCAATTCGGGGGTGGACACTGAAGCTTTCTTT. It is translated as CASSYVGNSGVDTEAFF.

This rearrangement joins TRBV7-2 to TRBJ2-5; D may be TRBD1 (5 bases). The tail of the sequence fits TRBJ2-1 better, so the J call may be wrong. The CDR3 is made up of 15 amino acids. From germline, CDR1 is SGHTA and CDR2 FQGNSA. CDR3: CASSLEGLTYETQFF. For the CDR3, the DNA is TGTGCCAGCAGCTTAGAGGGGCTAACGTATGAGACCCAGTTCTTC.

The chain links TRBV12-3 or TRBV12-4 to TRBJ1-1; D call uncertain. Trimming left V 6 bases short and J 2 bases short, with 10 bases between. The CDR3 sequence is 13 residues long. In DNA form, the CDR3 reads TGTGCCAGCAGAGGAAGTTTCAACACTGAAGCTTTCTTT. This codes for CASRGSFNTEAFF.

There are a few counts of this clonotype. V gene TRBV20-1 combines with J gene TRBJ2-7, with D hard to call. The V and J ends lost 1 base and 1 base respectively, with 11 bases between them. Germline CDR1 is DFQATT and CDR2 is SNEGSKA (reference sequence). This CDR3 contains 14 residues. The CDR3 nucleotides read TGCAGTGCTAGAGTACCTGACGGGTCCTACGAGCAGTACTTC. Translating it yields CSARVPDGSYEQYF.